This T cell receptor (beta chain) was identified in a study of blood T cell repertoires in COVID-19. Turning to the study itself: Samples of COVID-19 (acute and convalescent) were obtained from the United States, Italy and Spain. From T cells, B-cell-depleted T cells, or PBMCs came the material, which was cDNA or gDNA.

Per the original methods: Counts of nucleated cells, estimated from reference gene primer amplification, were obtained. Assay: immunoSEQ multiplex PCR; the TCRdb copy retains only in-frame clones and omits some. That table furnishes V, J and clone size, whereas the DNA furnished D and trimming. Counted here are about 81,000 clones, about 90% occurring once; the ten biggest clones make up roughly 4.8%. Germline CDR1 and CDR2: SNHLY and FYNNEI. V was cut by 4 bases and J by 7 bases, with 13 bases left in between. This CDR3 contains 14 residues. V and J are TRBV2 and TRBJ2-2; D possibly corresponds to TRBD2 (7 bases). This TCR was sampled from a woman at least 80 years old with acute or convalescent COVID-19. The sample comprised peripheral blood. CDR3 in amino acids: CASSANREGGELFF. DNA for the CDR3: TGTGCCAGCAGTGCGAACAGGGAGGGCGGGGAGCTGTTTTTT.